The clone carrying this TCR beta chain was picked up many times. TCRdb re-analysed the 5' RACE reads in MiXCR, keeping a single row per CDR3 protein. The sample yields 350,000 or so distinct CDR3 sequences, around 13% seen once. These data originate in a study of T-cell memory formation after mild COVID-19. The sequence was obtained from a man aged 18 to 29 who had mild COVID-19 (a few samples of this study predate the infection). Cell type and time point are not known. Sequences were obtained from PBMCs or a T cell subset sorted from them (not recorded which).

The CDR3 nucleotides read TGTGCCAGCAGCTTATCCGGCAATCAGCCCCAGCATTTT. Its protein product is CASSLSGNQPQHF. This chain links TRBV12-3 or TRBV12-4 with TRBJ1-5; D is uncertain. The V gene lost 6 bases and the J gene lost 2 bases, with 8 bases spanning the gap. CDR3 length: 13 residues.